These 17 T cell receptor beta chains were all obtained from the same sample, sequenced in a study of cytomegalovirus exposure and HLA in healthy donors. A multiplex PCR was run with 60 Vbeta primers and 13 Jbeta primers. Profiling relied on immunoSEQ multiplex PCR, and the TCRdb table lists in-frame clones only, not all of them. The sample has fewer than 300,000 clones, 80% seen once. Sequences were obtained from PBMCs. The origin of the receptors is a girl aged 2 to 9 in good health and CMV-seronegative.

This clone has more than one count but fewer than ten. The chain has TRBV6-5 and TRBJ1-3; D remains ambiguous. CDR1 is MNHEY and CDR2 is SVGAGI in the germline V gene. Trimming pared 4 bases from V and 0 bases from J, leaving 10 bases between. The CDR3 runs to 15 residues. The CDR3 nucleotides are TGTGCCAGCAGTTCCGGCGGGCGCTCTGGAAACACCATATATTTT. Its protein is CASSSGGRSGNTIYF.

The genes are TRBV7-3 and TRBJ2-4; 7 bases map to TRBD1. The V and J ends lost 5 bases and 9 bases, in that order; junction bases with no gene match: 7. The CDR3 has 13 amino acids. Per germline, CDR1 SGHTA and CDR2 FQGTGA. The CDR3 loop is CASSETRDSIQYF. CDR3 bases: TGTGCCAGCAGCGAAACCCGGGACAGCATTCAGTACTTC.

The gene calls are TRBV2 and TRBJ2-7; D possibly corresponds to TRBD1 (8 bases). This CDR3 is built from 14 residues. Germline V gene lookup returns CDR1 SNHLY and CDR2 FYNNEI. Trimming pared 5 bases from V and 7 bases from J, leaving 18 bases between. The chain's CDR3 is CASSWAGGGGEQYF. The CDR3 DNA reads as TGTGCCAGCAGTTGGGCAGGGGGCGGGGGAGAGCAGTACTTC.

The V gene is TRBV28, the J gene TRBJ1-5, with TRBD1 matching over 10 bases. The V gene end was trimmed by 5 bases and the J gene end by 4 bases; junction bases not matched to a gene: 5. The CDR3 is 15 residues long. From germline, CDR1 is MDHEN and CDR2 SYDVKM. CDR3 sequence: CASSPGQGRNQPQHF. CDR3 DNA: TGTGCCAGCAGTCCGGGACAGGGGAGAAATCAGCCCCAGCATTTT.

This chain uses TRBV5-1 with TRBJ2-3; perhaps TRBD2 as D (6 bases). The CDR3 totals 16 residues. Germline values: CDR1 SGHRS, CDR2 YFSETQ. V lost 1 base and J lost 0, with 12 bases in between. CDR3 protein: CASSLNRRDSTDTQYF. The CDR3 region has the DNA TGCGCCAGCAGCTTGAACCGGCGGGACAGCACAGATACGCAGTATTTT.

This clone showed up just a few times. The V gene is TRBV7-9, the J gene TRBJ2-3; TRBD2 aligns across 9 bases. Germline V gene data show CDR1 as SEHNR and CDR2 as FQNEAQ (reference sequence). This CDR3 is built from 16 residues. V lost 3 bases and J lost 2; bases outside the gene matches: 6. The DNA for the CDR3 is TGTGCCAGCAGCTTCGGCGCTAGCGGGGACACAGATACGCAGTATTTT. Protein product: CASSFGASGDTDTQYF.

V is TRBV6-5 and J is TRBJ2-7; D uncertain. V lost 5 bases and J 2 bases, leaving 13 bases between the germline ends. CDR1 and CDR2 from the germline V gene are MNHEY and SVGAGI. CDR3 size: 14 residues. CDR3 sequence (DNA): TGTGCCAGCAGTACTGCTTACCTCCCCTACGAGCAGTACTTC. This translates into CASSTAYLPYEQYF.

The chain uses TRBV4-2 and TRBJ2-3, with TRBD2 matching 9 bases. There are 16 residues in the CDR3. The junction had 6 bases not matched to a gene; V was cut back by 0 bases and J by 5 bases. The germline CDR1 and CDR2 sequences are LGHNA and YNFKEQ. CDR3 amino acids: CASSQDDSGGLDTQYF. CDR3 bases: TGTGCCAGCAGCCAAGACGATAGCGGGGGCCTAGATACGCAGTATTTT.

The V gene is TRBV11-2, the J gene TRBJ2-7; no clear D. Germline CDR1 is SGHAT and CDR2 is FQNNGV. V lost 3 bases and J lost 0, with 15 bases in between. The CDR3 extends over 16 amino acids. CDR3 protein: CASSFARGSSSYEQYF. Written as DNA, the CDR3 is TGTGCCAGCAGCTTTGCTCGCGGAAGTAGCTCCTACGAGCAGTACTTC.

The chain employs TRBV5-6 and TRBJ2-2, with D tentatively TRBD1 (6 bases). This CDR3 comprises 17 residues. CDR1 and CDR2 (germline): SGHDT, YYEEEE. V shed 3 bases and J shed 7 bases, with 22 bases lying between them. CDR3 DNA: TGTGCCAGCAGCTCCTCGTACCGGGACATATCCGTCGGGGAGCTGTTTTTT. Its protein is CASSSSYRDISVGELFF.

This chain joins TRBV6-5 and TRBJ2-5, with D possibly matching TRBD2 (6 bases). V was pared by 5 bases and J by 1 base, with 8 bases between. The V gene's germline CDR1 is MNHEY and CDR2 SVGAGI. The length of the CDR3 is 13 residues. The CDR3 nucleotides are TGTGCCAGCAGTCGGGGGTCCCAAGAGACCCAGTACTTC. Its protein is CASSRGSQETQYF.

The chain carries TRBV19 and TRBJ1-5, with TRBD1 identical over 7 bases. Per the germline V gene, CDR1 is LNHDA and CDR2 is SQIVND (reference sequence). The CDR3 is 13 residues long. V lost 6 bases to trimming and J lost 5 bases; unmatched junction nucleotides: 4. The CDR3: CASRGQSDQPQHF. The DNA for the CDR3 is TGTGCCAGTAGGGGACAGAGCGATCAGCCCCAGCATTTT.

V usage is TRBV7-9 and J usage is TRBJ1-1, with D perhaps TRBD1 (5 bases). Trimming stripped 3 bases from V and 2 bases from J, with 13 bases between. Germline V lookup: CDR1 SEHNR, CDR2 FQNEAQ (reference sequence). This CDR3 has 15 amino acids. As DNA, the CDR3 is TGTGCCAGCAGCTTGGCAGGGATTTTTAACACTGAAGCTTTCTTT. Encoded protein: CASSLAGIFNTEAFF.

The CDR3 nucleotides read TGTGCCACCAGCAGAGATCTAGACAGGGGGCGCGGTGATGGCTACACCTTC. This codes for CATSRDLDRGRGDGYTF. The V call is TRBV15, the J call TRBJ1-2, with 10 bases lining up with TRBD1. The CDR3 totals 17 residues. Germline V CDR1 and CDR2: LNHNV, YYDKDF (reference sequence). The ends lost 0 bases at V and 6 bases at J; junction bases unmatched: 10.

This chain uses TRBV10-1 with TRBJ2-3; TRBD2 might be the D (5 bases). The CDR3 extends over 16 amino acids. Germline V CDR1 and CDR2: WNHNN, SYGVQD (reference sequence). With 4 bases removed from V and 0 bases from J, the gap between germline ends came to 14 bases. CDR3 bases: TGCGCCAGCAGTGGGGGTAGCGTCTCTAGCACAGATACGCAGTATTTT. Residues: CASSGGSVSSTDTQYF.

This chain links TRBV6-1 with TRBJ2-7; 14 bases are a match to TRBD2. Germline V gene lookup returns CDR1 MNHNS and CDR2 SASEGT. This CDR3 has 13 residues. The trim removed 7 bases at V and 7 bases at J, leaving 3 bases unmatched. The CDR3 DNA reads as TGTGCCAGCACGGGACTAGCGGGAGTTGAGCAGTACTTC. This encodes CASTGLAGVEQYF.

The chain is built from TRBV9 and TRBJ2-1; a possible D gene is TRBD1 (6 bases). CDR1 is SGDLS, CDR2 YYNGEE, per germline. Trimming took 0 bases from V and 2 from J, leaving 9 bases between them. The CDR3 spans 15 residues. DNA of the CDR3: TGTGCCAGCAGCGTAGCAGGGGAACCCTACAATGAGCAGTTCTTC. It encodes CASSVAGEPYNEQFF.